The next 25 T cell receptor beta chains were all read from a single sample in a study of human T cells and chemical hapten exposure. The time point denotes: patch test 3, about 24 weeks after DPC sensitization. Treatment described: therapeutic diphenylcyclopropenone sensitization with weekly scalp DPC. TCRdb re-analysed the RACE reads in MiXCR, keeping a single row per CDR3 protein. This table has roughly 71,000 distinct CDR3 sequences, 8.5% to 14% appearing once. This material consisted of whole blood, taken in connection with sensitization to the hapten diphenylcyclopropenone (DPC). The receptor source for this set is a woman between 50 and 59 years old with alopecia areata. Some clones in this sample may be carry-over from other donors' samples.

This clonotype occurred a few times. The chain recombines TRBV28 with TRBJ2-1; D uncertain. The CDR3 extends over 17 amino acids. CDR1 MDHEN and CDR2 SYDVKM come from the germline V gene. The V and J ends lost 8 bases and 0 bases respectively, with 20 bases between them. In DNA form, the CDR3 reads TGTGCCAGCCGCCGGACGAGAAAGGGAAGCTCCTACAATGAGCAGTTCTTC. It specifies CASRRTRKGSSYNEQFF.

This clonotype was seen a few times. The chain recombines TRBV7-9 with TRBJ1-1, with 7 nucleotides matching TRBD1. The V segment lost 5 bases and the J segment 7 bases; nucleotides outside the gene matches: 4. CDR3 length equals 12 residues. The germline gives CDR1 SEHNR, CDR2 FQNEAQ (reference sequence). The CDR3 loop is CASSPTGVEAFF. Here the CDR3 DNA reads TGTGCCAGCAGCCCAACAGGGGTTGAAGCTTTCTTT.

This clonotype was recorded a few times. This chain connects TRBV12-3 or TRBV12-4 to TRBJ1-1; no clear D. CDR3 length: 13 residues. V lost 6 bases, J lost 5 bases, and 13 bases lay in between. CDR3 amino acids: CASSPGLGTEAFF. The CDR3 bases are TGTGCCAGCAGCCCTGGTTTAGGGACTGAAGCTTTCTTT.

This clonotype was counted many times. V is TRBV18 and J is TRBJ1-6; possibly TRBD1 for D (5 bases). Germline loops: CDR1 KGHSH, CDR2 LQKENI. CDR3 length: 14 amino acids. V gave up 2 bases and J gave up 8 bases, with 10 bases separating them. CDR3: CASSPWGGYSPLHF. CDR3 coding DNA: TGTGCCAGCTCACCATGGGGGGGATATTCACCCCTCCACTTT.

This clonotype was seen more than once but under ten times. The gene calls are TRBV18 and TRBJ1-5; 9 positions match TRBD1. V shed 6 bases, J shed 3 bases, and the junction held 6 bases outside the gene matches. Germline V gene data show CDR1 as KGHSH and CDR2 as LQKENI. The CDR3 consists of 15 residues. As DNA, the CDR3 is TGTGCCAGCTCGACGACAGGGGGAATCAATCAGCCCCAGCATTTT. As protein: CASSTTGGINQPQHF.

This rearrangement joins TRBV28 to TRBJ1-1; D unresolved. V was trimmed by 6 bases and J by 3 bases, leaving 5 bases between them. The CDR3 loop spans 11 amino acids. Germline V lookup: CDR1 MDHEN, CDR2 SYDVKM. CDR3 loop: CASRDDTEAFF. CDR3 nucleotide sequence: TGTGCCAGCAGGGATGACACTGAAGCTTTCTTT.

The V and J genes are TRBV6-2 or TRBV6-3 and TRBJ2-1, with 9 bases lining up with TRBD2. From germline, CDR1 is MNHEY and CDR2 SVGEGT. Trimming cost V 7 bases and J 6 bases; bases outside gene matches: 7. This CDR3 region has 14 residues. DNA for the CDR3: TGTGCCAGCACCGTAGGACTAGCGCGCAATGAGCAGTTCTTC. It codes for CASTVGLARNEQFF.

In its sample, this clonotype was seen a few times. The chain combines TRBV29-1 with TRBJ2-1, with 12 nucleotides matching TRBD1. From germline, CDR1 is SQVTM and CDR2 ANQGSEA. This CDR3 region has 18 residues. The junction had 20 bases not matched to a gene; V was cut back by 8 bases and J by 6 bases. This CDR3 reads CSIILGQGALAGPNEQFF. CDR3 sequence (DNA): TGCAGCATTATTCTGGGACAGGGGGCTTTAGCGGGTCCCAATGAGCAGTTCTTC.

Points on this clonotype: A clone one base away is much larger, so this may be a read error. This sequence joins TRBV2 and TRBJ2-7; no definite D call. CDR1 and CDR2 (germline): SNHLY, FYNNEI. V lost 6 bases, J lost 3 bases, and 3 bases lay in between. The CDR3 loop spans 10 amino acids. CDR3 amino acids: CASRDYEQYF. In DNA form, the CDR3 reads TGTGCCAGCAGGGACTACGAGCAGTACTTC.

This clonotype was seen many times. V and J are TRBV7-8 and TRBJ2-1; no firm D call. The CDR3 is made up of 16 amino acids. Germline loops: CDR1 SGHVS, CDR2 FQNEAQ. Trimming removed 0 bases from V and 8 bases from J, with 17 bases in between. CDR3 loop: CASSLASVGLHDEQFF. The CDR3 DNA follows: TGTGCCAGCAGCTTAGCGTCCGTCGGGCTGCATGATGAGCAGTTCTTC. Drawing the rest from reference TRBV7-8 and TRBJ2-1, the complete variable domain is GAGVSQSPRYKVAKRGQDVALRCDPISGHVSLFWYQQALGQGPEFLTYFQNEAQLDKSGLPSDRFFAERPEGSVSTLKIQRTQQEDSAVYLCASSLASVGLHDEQFFGPGTRLTVL.

V gene TRBV20-1 combines with J gene TRBJ1-2; no clear D gene. V lost 6 bases, J lost 11 bases, and 19 bases lay in between. The V gene's germline CDR1 is DFQATT and CDR2 SNEGSKA (reference sequence). The CDR3 totals 12 residues. As DNA, the CDR3 is TGCAGTGCGCCGAGAGAGAGTGGGGTTTACACCTTC. This gives the protein CSAPRESGVYTF.

J is TRBJ1-2 and V is TRBV28; TRBD1 is a possible D gene (5 bases). CDR1 is MDHEN and CDR2 is SYDVKM in the germline V gene. CDR3 length equals 12 residues. V was shortened by 10 bases and J by 4 bases, with 13 bases between the two germline ends. The chain's CDR3 is CATTGSTYGYTF. CDR3 sequence (DNA): TGTGCCACCACAGGATCCACCTATGGCTACACCTTC.

This clonotype was seen repeatedly, ten times or more. The genes are TRBV5-1 and TRBJ2-7; 10 bases fit TRBD1. Unmatched junction bases numbered 9, after V lost 5 bases and J lost 4 bases. This CDR3 is built from 15 residues. CDR1 is SGHRS and CDR2 is YFSETQ in the germline V gene. Here the CDR3 DNA reads TGCGCCAGCAGATCCGGGACAGGGGAGATTTACGAGCAGTACTTC. Translating gives CASRSGTGEIYEQYF.

This clonotype was picked up a small number of times. J is TRBJ2-7 and V is TRBV3-1; weak D call: TRBD1 (6 bases). The CDR3 is 13 amino acids. Germline CDR1 is LGHDT and CDR2 is YNNKEL (reference sequence). V lost 8 bases, J lost 0 bases, and 11 bases lay in between. Written as DNA, the CDR3 is TGTGCCAGCCTGGGGGACACCTCCTACGAGCAGTACTTC. This encodes CASLGDTSYEQYF.

The V gene is TRBV18, the J gene TRBJ2-2; no firm D call. V gave up 2 bases and J gave up 0 bases, with 4 bases separating them. This CDR3 has 14 amino acids. CDR1 is KGHSH, CDR2 LQKENI, per germline. The DNA of the CDR3 is TGTGCCAGCTCACCATTAACGAACACCGGGGAGCTGTTTTTT. Protein: CASSPLTNTGELFF. Filled out from reference TRBV18 and TRBJ2-2, the complete variable domain reads NAGVMQNPRHLVRRRGQEARLRCSPMKGHSHVYWYRQLPEEGLKFMVYLQKENIIDESGMPKERFSAEFPKEGPSILRIQQVVRGDSAAYFCASSPLTNTGELFFGEGSRLTVL.

Comment on this clonotype: A much larger clone is a single base away; this may be a read error. V gene TRBV7-3 combines with J gene TRBJ1-1; weak D call: TRBD1 (6 bases). The CDR3 is made up of 13 amino acids. The germline V gene encodes CDR1 SGHTA and CDR2 FQGTGA. Trimming cost V 4 bases and J 4 bases, with 10 bases left between them. The CDR3 loop reads CASSSSGVTEAFF. The CDR3, as DNA: TGTGCCAGCAGCTCCTCAGGGGTCACTGAAGCTTTCTTT.

This clonotype was counted many times. The chain uses TRBV6-5 and TRBJ2-5; the match to TRBD1 covers 10 bases. After removal of 5 bases from V and 5 bases from J, the junction contained 5 bases not matched to a gene. The CDR3 contains 14 residues. Germline V gene data show CDR1 as MNHEY and CDR2 as SVGAGI. This CDR3 reads CASSPPGQGETQYF. The CDR3 region has the DNA TGTGCCAGCAGTCCTCCGGGACAGGGGGAGACCCAGTACTTC.

There are many counts of this clonotype. The chain is built from TRBV4-3 and TRBJ2-5, with D possibly matching TRBD2 (5 bases). The V end lost 2 bases, the J end lost 6 bases, and 22 bases lay between the germline ends. The CDR3 sequence is 17 residues long. Looked up from germline, CDR1 is LGHNA and CDR2 is YSLEER. CDR3 nucleotide sequence: TGCGCCAGCAGCCAACACGTATGGCAGGTAGAGGGAAAGACCCAGTACTTC. Its translation is CASSQHVWQVEGKTQYF.

The chain combines TRBV5-6 with TRBJ2-7; D perhaps matches TRBD1 (5 bases). This CDR3 has 14 amino acids. Germline V gives CDR1 SGHDT, CDR2 YYEEEE. With 4 bases removed from V and 2 bases from J, the gap between germline ends came to 13 bases. The CDR3 here is CASSIPGATYEQYF. The CDR3 nucleotides are TGTGCCAGCAGCATCCCTGGGGCCACCTACGAGCAGTACTTC.

This clonotype turned up a few times. The chain carries TRBV4-3 and TRBJ1-2, with a tentative D call TRBD1 (5 bases). Germline CDR1 LGHNA, CDR2 YSLEER. With 0 bases removed from V and 4 bases from J, the gap between germline ends came to 12 bases. CDR3 length: 15 residues. The chain's CDR3 is CASSQDGGVSYGYTF. The CDR3 DNA reads as TGCGCCAGCAGCCAAGATGGGGGAGTTTCCTATGGCTACACCTTC.

In this sample, this clonotype turned up many times. This chain uses TRBV2 with TRBJ2-1; 8 nucleotides line up with TRBD2. Germline-derived CDR1 and CDR2 are SNHLY and FYNNEI. The CDR3 is made up of 15 amino acids. Trimming at V came to 7 bases and at J to 3 bases, leaving 8 bases not matched to a gene. CDR3 coding DNA: TGTGCCAGCACCGGGGGGGTTGCGGGCTACAATGAGCAGTTCTTC. Translated, it gives CASTGGVAGYNEQFF.

At least ten counts were recorded for this clonotype. The chain uses TRBV6-5 and TRBJ1-4, with D possibly being TRBD1 (5 bases). The germline V gene encodes CDR1 MNHEY and CDR2 SVGAGI. The CDR3 has 14 amino acids. V was clipped by 7 bases and J by 5 bases, with 14 bases between them. The CDR3 DNA is TGTGCCAGCAAGCCAGGGTTTTCAAATGAAAAACTGTTTTTT. Protein: CASKPGFSNEKLFF.

This clonotype has a handful of counts. V usage is TRBV7-9 and J usage is TRBJ2-3; 8 nucleotides line up with TRBD2. The length of the CDR3 is 15 residues. Germline CDR1 SEHNR, CDR2 FQNEAQ (reference sequence). The ends lost 5 bases at V and 6 bases at J; junction bases unmatched: 10. The DNA of the CDR3 is TGTGCCAGCAGCCACCCGCCGGGCGGGGGGGATACGCAGTATTTT. Protein sequence: CASSHPPGGGDTQYF.

The chain has TRBV5-1 and TRBJ2-3; a possible D gene is TRBD1 (6 bases). Germline lookup yields CDR1 SGHRS and CDR2 YFSETQ. V was pared by 5 bases and J by 8 bases, with 18 bases between. There are 14 residues in the CDR3. The CDR3 coding sequence is TGCGCCAGCAGGATTGCTATCCTAGGGGGTACGCAGTATTTT. Amino acid sequence: CASRIAILGGTQYF.

In its sample, this clonotype is medium-sized. DNA of the CDR3: TGTGCCAGCAGCTTAACTAGCGCGTACGAGCAGTACTTC. This sequence encodes CASSLTSAYEQYF. This chain joins TRBV7-2 and TRBJ2-7, with 7 bases identical to TRBD2. V shed 2 bases, J shed 4 bases, and the junction held 2 bases outside the gene matches. Germline loops: CDR1 SGHTA, CDR2 FQGNSA. The CDR3 sequence is 13 residues long.